A single sample is the source of the 16 T cell receptor beta chains below, sequenced in a study of T cells in Graves' hyperthyroidism and ophthalmopathy. From RNA transcripts, TCR beta CDR3 regions were amplified. Using the HTBI primer set, a first-round RT-PCR was run on the TCR CDR3. From the multiplex PCR reads, TCRdb called clonotypes with MiXCR, one entry per CDR3 protein. The table includes fewer than 700,000 distinct CDR3 sequences, about a sixth detected once. Sequencing was performed on blood. Receptors originate from a woman in her late teens or twenties with Graves' ophthalmopathy.

There are a few counts of this clonotype. V gene TRBV9 combines with J gene TRBJ2-3; 12 positions match TRBD2. Germline V CDR1 and CDR2: SGDLS, YYNGEE. V shed 0 bases and J 5 bases; nucleotides not matched to a gene: 4. The CDR3 has 16 residues. The CDR3 DNA sequence: TGTGCCAGCAGCGTAGCGACTAGCGGGGGATTAGATACGCAGTATTTT. Its translation: CASSVATSGGLDTQYF.

This clonotype showed up many times. The rearrangement joins TRBV5-1 to TRBJ2-7, with D possibly matching TRBD2 (6 bases). CDR3 length equals 14 residues. V was clipped by 4 bases and J by 2 bases, with 13 bases between them. Per germline, CDR1 SGHRS and CDR2 YFSETQ. The CDR3 is CASSPRTNTYEQYF. For the CDR3, the DNA is TGCGCCAGCAGCCCACGGACTAACACCTACGAGCAGTACTTC.

The table lists this clonotype with many counts. The V and J genes are TRBV6-1 and TRBJ2-2, with 11 bases aligning to TRBD2. The germline V gene has CDR1 MNHNS and CDR2 SASEGT. The J segment lost 7 bases and the V segment lost 5 bases, leaving 9 bases of the junction unmatched. The CDR3 sequence is 16 residues long. In DNA form, the CDR3 reads TGTGCCAGCAGTCCTACTAGCGGGAGCGGGATCGGGGAGCTGTTTTTT. It specifies CASSPTSGSGIGELFF.

This clonotype appeared many times. The chain recombines TRBV27 with TRBJ1-2; D gene uncertain. The CDR3 runs to 16 residues. The germline V gene has CDR1 MNHEY and CDR2 SMNVEV (reference sequence). Trimming pared 8 bases from V and 6 bases from J, leaving 25 bases between. This CDR3 is CASSPAEAVDINGYTF. The CDR3, as DNA: TGTGCCAGCTCCCCTGCGGAGGCGGTGGATATAAATGGCTACACCTTC.

CDR3 sequence: CASSLAGHQGNTIYF. The CDR3 DNA follows: TGTGCCAGCAGCTTAGCTGGGCACCAGGGAAACACCATATATTTT. The rearrangement links TRBV11-2 to TRBJ1-3; no firm D call. The CDR3 has 15 amino acids. V was pared by 1 base and J by 4 bases, with 11 bases between. Germline CDR1 and CDR2: SGHAT and FQNNGV. Drawing the rest from reference TRBV11-2 and TRBJ1-3, the complete variable domain is EAGVAQSPRYKIIEKRQSVAFWCNPISGHATLYWYQQILGQGPKLLIQFQNNGVVDDSQLPKDRFSAERLKGVDSTLKIQPAKLEDSAVYLCASSLAGHQGNTIYFGEGSWLTVV.

V gene TRBV9 combines with J gene TRBJ1-6; maybe TRBD1 (6 bases). The germline V gene encodes CDR1 SGDLS and CDR2 YYNGEE. This CDR3 has 17 residues. The V end lost 3 bases, the J end lost 0 bases, and 13 bases lay between the germline ends. CDR3 coding DNA: TGTGCCAGCAGCGGGGGGGCGGTTAGCTCCTATAATTCACCCCTCCACTTT. Translated: CASSGGAVSSYNSPLHF.

This clonotype was seen more than once but under ten times. The chain is built from TRBV11-2 and TRBJ2-7; unclear D gene. Germline-derived CDR1 and CDR2 are SGHAT and FQNNGV. The CDR3 covers 13 residues. With 5 bases removed from V and 3 bases from J, the gap between germline ends came to 11 bases. Here the CDR3 DNA reads TGTGCCAGCAGCCCCCACTCCTACTACGAGCAGTACTTC. This sequence encodes CASSPHSYYEQYF.

The chain joins TRBV5-1 to TRBJ1-6; D possibly corresponds to TRBD1 (5 bases). Trimming shortened V by 5 bases and J by 4 bases, and 10 bases separated the two germline ends. The CDR3 spans 14 residues. Germline CDR1 is SGHRS and CDR2 is YFSETQ. CDR3 DNA sequence: TGCGCCAGCAGAGAAGGGGTGTATAATTCACCCCTCCACTTT. This encodes CASREGVYNSPLHF.

This clonotype was counted only a few times. This chain joins TRBV7-9 and TRBJ1-1; D is undetermined. Germline V gene lookup returns CDR1 SEHNR and CDR2 FQNEAQ (reference sequence). Trimming stripped 10 bases from V and 8 bases from J, with 11 bases between. This CDR3 comprises 10 residues. CDR3 nucleotide sequence: TGTGCCACCGGCAGCTTAGAAGCTTTCTTT. Translated, it gives CATGSLEAFF.

This clonotype was observed a handful of times. A much larger clone differs by one base, so this may be a read error. The chain combines TRBV6-1 with TRBJ2-1; 14 nucleotides line up with TRBD2. The J segment lost 8 bases and the V segment lost 6 bases, leaving 6 bases of the junction unmatched. CDR1 and CDR2 from the germline V gene are MNHNS and SASEGT. The CDR3 loop spans 15 amino acids. CDR3: CASSRTGLAGDEQFF. CDR3 sequence (DNA): TGTGCCAGCAGCCGCACGGGACTAGCGGGAGATGAGCAGTTCTTC.

There are many counts of this clonotype. The chain recombines TRBV11-2 with TRBJ2-7; D possibly corresponds to TRBD2 (6 bases). CDR3 length equals 16 residues. CDR1 is SGHAT, CDR2 FQNNGV, per germline. The germline V and J ends were trimmed by 0 bases and 5 bases, with 17 bases remaining between them. CDR3 protein: CASSLDLGEGTDEQYF. The CDR3, as DNA: TGTGCCAGCAGCTTAGATCTAGGAGAGGGGACTGACGAGCAGTACTTC.

This clonotype occurred many times. This sequence joins TRBV28 and TRBJ1-5; a weak D match, TRBD1 (6 bases). Deletions cut 3 bases from V and 0 bases from J, with 9 bases between. CDR3 length equals 15 residues. Looked up from germline, CDR1 is MDHEN and CDR2 is SYDVKM. The CDR3, as DNA: TGTGCCAGCAGTTTTCAGGGGAATAGCAATCAGCCCCAGCATTTT. This codes for CASSFQGNSNQPQHF.

In the case of this clonotype: This may be a read error: a much more frequent sequence differs by one nucleotide. This chain joins TRBV9 and TRBJ1-2; perhaps TRBD1 as D (5 bases). Germline-derived CDR1 and CDR2 are SGDLS and YYNGEE. The CDR3 runs to 15 residues. Here the CDR3 DNA reads TGTACCAGCAGCGTAGCAGGAGGGACGGGCTATGGCTACACCTTC. This gives the protein CTSSVAGGTGYGYTF.

As to this clonotype: The junction shows a germline mismatch at one end, possibly a read error. The chain joins TRBV5-4 to TRBJ2-3, with TRBD2 matching 9 bases. Germline values: CDR1 SGHNT, CDR2 YYREEE (reference sequence). CDR3 length: 17 amino acids. For the CDR3, the DNA is TGTGCCAGCAGCTTGTGGGGCGGGAGGGCCAGGGCAGATACGCGGTATTTT. Translated, it gives CASSLWGGRARADTRYF.

In its sample, this clonotype was seen a few times. The rearrangement joins TRBV20-1 to TRBJ2-3; D might be TRBD1 (6 bases). The V gene lost 6 bases and the J gene lost 0 bases, with 10 bases spanning the gap. From germline, CDR1 is DFQATT and CDR2 SNEGSKA (reference sequence). This CDR3 contains 13 residues. As DNA, the CDR3 is TGCAGTGCCCCGGGACAAAGCACAGATACGCAGTATTTT. This translates into CSAPGQSTDTQYF.

The chain is built from TRBV10-2 and TRBJ2-3, with TRBD2 identical over 12 bases. V shed 8 bases, J shed 4 bases, and the junction held 4 bases outside the gene matches. CDR3 length: 14 amino acids. Germline CDR1 and CDR2: WSHSY and SAAADI. This CDR3 reads CASGASGGADTQYF. The CDR3, as DNA: TGCGCCAGCGGCGCTAGCGGGGGGGCAGATACGCAGTATTTT.